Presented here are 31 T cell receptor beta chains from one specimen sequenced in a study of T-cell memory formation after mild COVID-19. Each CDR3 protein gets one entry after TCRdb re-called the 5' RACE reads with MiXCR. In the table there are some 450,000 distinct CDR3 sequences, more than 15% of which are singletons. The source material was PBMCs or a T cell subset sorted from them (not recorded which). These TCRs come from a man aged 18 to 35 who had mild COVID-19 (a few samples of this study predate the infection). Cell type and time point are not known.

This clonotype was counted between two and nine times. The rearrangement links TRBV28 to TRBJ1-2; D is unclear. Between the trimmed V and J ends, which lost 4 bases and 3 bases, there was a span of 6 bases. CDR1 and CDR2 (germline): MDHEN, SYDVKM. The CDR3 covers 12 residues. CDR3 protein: CASSWDDYGYTF. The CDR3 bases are TGTGCCAGCAGTTGGGATGACTATGGCTACACCTTC.

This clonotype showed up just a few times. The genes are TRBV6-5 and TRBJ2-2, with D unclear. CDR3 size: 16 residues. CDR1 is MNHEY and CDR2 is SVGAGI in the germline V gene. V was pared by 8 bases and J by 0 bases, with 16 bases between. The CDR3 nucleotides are TGTGCCAGCCGGATATTTGCTGACGCGAACACCGGGGAGCTGTTTTTT. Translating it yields CASRIFADANTGELFF.

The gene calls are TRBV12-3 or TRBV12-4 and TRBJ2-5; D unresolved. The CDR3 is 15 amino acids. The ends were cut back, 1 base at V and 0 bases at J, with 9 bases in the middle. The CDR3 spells CASSLETPYQETQYF. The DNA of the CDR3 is TGTGCCAGCAGTTTAGAAACCCCGTACCAAGAGACCCAGTACTTC.

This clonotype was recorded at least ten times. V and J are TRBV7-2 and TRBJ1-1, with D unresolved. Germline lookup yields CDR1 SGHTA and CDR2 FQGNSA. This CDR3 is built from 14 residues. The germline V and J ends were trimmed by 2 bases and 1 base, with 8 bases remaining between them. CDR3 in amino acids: CASSLSSGNTEAFF. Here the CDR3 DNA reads TGTGCCAGCAGCTTATCTTCCGGGAACACTGAAGCTTTCTTT. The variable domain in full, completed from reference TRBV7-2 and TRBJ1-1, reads GAGVSQSPSNKVTEKGKDVELRCDPISGHTALYWYRQSLGQGLEFLIYFQGNSAPDKSGLPSDRFSAERTGGSVSTLTIQRTQQEDSAVYLCASSLSSGNTEAFFGQGTRLTVV.

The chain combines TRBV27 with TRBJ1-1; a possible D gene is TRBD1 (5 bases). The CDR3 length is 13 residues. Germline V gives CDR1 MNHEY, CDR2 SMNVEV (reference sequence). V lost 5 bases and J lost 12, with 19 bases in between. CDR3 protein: CASSRWGPASTFF. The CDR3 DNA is TGTGCCAGCAGTCGGTGGGGCCCAGCCAGCACTTTCTTT.

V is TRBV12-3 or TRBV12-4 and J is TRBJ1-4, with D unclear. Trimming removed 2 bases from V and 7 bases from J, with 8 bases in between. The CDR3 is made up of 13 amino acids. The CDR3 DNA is TGTGCCAGCAGTTTATCAGAGGGTGAAAAACTGTTTTTT. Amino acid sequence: CASSLSEGEKLFF.

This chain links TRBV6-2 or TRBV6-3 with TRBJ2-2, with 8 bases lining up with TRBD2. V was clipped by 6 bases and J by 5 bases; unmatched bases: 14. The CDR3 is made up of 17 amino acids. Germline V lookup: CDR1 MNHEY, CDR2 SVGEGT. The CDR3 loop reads CASSRLRVAGGTGELFF. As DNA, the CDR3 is TGTGCCAGCAGCCGACTCAGAGTGGCGGGGGGTACCGGGGAGCTGTTTTTT.

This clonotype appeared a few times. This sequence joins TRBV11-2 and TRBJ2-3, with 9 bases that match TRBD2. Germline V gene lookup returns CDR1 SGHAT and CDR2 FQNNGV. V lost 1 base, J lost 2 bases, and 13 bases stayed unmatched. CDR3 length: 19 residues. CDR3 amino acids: CASSLGGSGGRTLTDTQYF. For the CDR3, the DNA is TGTGCCAGCAGCTTAGGTGGTAGCGGGGGCCGAACCCTCACAGATACGCAGTATTTT.

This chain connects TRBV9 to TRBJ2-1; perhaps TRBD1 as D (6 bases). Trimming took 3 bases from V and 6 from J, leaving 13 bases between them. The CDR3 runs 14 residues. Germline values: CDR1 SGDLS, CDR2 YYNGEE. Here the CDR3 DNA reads TGTGCCAGCAGCGGAGGACAGCCTACCAATGAGCAGTTCTTC. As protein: CASSGGQPTNEQFF.

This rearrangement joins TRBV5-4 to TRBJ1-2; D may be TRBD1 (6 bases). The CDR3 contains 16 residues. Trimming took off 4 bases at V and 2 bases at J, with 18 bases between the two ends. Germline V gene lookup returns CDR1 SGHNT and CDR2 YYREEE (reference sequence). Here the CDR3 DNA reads TGTGCCAGCAGCCCCGCACAGGGCCGTGGGAACTATGGCTACACCTTC. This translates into CASSPAQGRGNYGYTF.

The CDR3, as DNA: TGTGCCAGCATTCTTGGAGGGGGGATGAAAGCTTTCTTT. This encodes CASILGGGMKAFF. V is TRBV2 and J is TRBJ1-1, with D perhaps TRBD1 (6 bases). Trimming took off 7 bases at V and 9 bases at J, with 18 bases between the two ends. This CDR3 is 13 amino acids long. Germline V lookup: CDR1 SNHLY, CDR2 FYNNEI. Combining the CDR3 with reference TRBV2 and TRBJ1-1 gives the whole variable domain EPEVTQTPSHQVTQMGQEVILRCVPISNHLYFYWYRQILGQKVEFLVSFYNNEISEKSEIFDDQFSVERPDGSNFTLKIRSTKLEDSAMYFCASILGGGMKAFFGQGTRLTVV.

CDR3 region: CASSPDTNYGYTF. In nucleotides, the CDR3 is TGTGCCAGCTCACCGGACACCAACTATGGCTACACCTTC. The rearrangement uses TRBV18 and TRBJ1-2, with a weak D call TRBD1 (5 bases). Germline loops: CDR1 KGHSH, CDR2 LQKENI. V lost 3 bases to trimming and J lost 2 bases, with 7 bases between them. The CDR3 runs to 13 residues.

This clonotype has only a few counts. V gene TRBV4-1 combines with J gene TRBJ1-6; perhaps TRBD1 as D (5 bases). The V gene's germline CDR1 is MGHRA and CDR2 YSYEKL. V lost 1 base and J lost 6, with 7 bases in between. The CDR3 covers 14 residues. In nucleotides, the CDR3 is TGCGCCAGCAGCCAAGTAGGGGTTAATTCACCCCTCCACTTT. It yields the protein CASSQVGVNSPLHF.

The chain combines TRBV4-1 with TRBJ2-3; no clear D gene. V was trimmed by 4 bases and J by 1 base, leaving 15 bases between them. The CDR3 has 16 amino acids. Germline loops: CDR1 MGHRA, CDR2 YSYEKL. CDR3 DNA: TGCGCCAGCAGCCCGACGGTCAGGATTGGCACAGATACGCAGTATTTT. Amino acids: CASSPTVRIGTDTQYF.

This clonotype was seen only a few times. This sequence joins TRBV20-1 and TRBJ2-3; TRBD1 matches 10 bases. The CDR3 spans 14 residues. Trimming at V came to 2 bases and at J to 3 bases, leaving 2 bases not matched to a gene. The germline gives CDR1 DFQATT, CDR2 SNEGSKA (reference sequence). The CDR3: CSARPGQGTDTQYF. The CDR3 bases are TGCAGTGCTAGACCGGGACAGGGGACAGATACGCAGTATTTT.

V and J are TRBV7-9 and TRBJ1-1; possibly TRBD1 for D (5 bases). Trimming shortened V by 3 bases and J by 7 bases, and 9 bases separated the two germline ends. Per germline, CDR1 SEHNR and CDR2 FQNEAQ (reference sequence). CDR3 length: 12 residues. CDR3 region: CASSFAGFEAFF. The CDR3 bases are TGTGCCAGCAGCTTTGCAGGGTTTGAAGCTTTCTTT.

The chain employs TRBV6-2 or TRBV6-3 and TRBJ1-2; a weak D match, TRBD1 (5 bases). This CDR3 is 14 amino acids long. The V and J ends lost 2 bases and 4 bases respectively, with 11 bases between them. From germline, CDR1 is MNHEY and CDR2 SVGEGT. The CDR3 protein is CASSYQGSGYGYTF. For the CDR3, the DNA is TGTGCCAGCAGTTACCAGGGATCGGGCTATGGCTACACCTTC.

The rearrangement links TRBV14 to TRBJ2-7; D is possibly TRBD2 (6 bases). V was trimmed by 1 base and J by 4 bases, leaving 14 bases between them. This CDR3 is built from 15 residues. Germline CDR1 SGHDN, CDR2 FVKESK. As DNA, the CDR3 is TGTGCCAGCAGCCAAGTTTCCAGGGAGGATTACGAGCAGTACTTC. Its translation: CASSQVSREDYEQYF.

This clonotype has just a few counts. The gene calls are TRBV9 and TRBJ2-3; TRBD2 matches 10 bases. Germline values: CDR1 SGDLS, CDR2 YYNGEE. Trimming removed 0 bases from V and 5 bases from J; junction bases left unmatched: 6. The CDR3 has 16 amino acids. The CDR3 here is CASSVGAGGRGDTQYF. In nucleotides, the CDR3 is TGTGCCAGCAGCGTAGGAGCGGGGGGGCGAGGAGATACGCAGTATTTT.

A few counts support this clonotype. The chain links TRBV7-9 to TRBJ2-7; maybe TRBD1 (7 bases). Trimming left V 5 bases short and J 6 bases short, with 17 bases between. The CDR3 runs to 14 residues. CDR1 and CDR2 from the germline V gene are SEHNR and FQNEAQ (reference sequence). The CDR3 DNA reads TGTGCCAGCAGCCTAACAGGGGAGGTAGGCGAGCAGTACTTC. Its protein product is CASSLTGEVGEQYF.

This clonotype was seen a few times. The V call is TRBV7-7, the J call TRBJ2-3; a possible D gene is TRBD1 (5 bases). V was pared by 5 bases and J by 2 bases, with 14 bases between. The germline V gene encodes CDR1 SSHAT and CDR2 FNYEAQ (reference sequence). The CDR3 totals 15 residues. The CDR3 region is CASSPQPGFTDTQYF. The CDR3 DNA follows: TGTGCCAGCAGCCCACAACCAGGGTTCACAGATACGCAGTATTTT.

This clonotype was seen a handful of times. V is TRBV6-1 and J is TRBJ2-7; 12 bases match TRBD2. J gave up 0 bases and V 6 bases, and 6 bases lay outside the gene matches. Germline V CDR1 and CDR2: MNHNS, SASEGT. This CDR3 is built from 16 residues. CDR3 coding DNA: TGTGCCAGCAGCCATCGACTAGCGGGGGACTCCTACGAGCAGTACGTC. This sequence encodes CASSHRLAGDSYEQYV.

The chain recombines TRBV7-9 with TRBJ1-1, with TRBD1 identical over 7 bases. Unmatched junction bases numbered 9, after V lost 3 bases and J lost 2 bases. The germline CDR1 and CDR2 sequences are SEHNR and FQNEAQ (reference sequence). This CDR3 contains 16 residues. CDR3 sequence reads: CASSLIGRGYNTEAFF. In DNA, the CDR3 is TGTGCCAGCAGCTTGATCGGCAGGGGGTATAACACTGAAGCTTTCTTT.

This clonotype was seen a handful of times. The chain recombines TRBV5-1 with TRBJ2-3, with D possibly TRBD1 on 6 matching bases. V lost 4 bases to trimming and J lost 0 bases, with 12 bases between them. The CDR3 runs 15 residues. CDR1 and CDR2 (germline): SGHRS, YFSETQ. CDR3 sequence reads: CASSPEGQSTDTQYF. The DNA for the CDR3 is TGCGCCAGCAGCCCGGAAGGACAGAGCACAGATACGCAGTATTTT.

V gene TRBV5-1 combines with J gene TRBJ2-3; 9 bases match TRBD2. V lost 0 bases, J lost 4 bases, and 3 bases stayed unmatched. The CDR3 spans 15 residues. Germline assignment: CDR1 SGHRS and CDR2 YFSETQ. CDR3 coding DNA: TGCGCCAGCAGCTTGGTTGGCGGGGGGGCAGATACGCAGTATTTT. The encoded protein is CASSLVGGGADTQYF.

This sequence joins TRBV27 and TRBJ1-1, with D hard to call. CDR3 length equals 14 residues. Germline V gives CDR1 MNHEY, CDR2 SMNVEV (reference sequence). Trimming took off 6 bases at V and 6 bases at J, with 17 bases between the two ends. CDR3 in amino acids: CASRYRVIGPEAFF. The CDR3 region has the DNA TGTGCCAGCAGATATAGGGTCATCGGGCCTGAAGCTTTCTTT.

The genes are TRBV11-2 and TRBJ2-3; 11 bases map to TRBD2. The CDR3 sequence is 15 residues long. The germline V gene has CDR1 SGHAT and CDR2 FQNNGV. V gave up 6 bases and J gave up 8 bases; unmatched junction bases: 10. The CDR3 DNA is TGTGCCAGCAGTCAGCTAGCGGGGGGTACGCTTACGCAGTATTTT. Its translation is CASSQLAGGTLTQYF.

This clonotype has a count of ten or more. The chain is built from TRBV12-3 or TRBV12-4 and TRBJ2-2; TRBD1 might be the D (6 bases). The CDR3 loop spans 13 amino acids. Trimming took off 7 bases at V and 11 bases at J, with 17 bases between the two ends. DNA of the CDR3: TGTGCCAGCACTCTCGCCACCGGGACAGAGCTGTTTTTT. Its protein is CASTLATGTELFF.

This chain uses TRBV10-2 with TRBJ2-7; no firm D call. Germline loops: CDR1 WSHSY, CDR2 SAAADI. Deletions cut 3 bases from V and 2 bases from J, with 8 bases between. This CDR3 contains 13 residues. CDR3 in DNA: TGCGCCAGCAGTGAAGGCATTGCCTACGAGCAGTACGTC. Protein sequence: CASSEGIAYEQYV.

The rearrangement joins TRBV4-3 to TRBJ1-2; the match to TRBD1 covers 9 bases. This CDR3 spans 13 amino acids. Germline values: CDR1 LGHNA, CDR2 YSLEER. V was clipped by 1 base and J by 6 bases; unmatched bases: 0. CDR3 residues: CASSQGDRDGYTF. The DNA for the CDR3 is TGCGCCAGCAGCCAAGGGGACAGGGATGGCTACACCTTC.

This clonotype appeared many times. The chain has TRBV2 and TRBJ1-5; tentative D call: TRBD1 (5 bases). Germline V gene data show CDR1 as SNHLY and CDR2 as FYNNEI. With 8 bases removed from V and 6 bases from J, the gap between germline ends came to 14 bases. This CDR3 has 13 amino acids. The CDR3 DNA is TGTGCCAGCTATTCAGAAAGGGGTCAGCCCCAGCATTTT. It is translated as CASYSERGQPQHF.